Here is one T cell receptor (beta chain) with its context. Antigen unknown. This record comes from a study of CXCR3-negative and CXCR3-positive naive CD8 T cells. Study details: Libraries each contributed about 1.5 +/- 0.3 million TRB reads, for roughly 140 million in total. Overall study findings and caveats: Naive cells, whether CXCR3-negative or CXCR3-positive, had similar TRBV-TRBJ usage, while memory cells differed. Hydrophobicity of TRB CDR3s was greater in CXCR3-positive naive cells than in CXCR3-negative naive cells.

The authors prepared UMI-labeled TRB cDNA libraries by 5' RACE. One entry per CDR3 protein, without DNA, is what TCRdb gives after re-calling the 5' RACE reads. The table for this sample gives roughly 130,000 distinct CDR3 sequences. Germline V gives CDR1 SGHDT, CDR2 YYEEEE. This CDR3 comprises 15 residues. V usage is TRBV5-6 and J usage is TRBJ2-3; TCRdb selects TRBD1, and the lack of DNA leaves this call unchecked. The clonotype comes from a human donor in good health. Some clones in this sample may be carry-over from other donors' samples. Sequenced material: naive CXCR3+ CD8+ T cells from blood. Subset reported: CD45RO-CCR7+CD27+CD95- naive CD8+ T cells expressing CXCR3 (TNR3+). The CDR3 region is CASSLTQGGTDTQYF.